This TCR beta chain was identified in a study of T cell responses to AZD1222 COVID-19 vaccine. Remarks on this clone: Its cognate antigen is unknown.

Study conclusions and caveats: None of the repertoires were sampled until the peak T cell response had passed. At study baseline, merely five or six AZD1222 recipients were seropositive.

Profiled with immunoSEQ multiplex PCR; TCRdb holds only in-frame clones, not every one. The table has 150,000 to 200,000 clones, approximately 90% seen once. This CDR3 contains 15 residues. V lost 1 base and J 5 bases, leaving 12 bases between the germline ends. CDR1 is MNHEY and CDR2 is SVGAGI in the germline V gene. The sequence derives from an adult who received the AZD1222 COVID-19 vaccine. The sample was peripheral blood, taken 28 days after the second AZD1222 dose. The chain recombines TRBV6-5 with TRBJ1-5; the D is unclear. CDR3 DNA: TGTGCCAGCAGTTACTACGCGGGGTGGGATCAGCCCCAGCATTTT. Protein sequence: CASSYYAGWDQPQHF.